This passage covers 23 T cell receptor beta chains from one sample sequenced in a study of early T cells in non-severe SARS-CoV-2 infection. TCRdb re-called the 5' RACE reads with MiXCR, one entry per CDR3 protein. In the table there are some 80,000 distinct CDR3 sequences, about an eighth of which are singletons. Sequencing input: whole blood. Receptors were obtained from an adult who was a healthcare worker with PCR-confirmed SARS-CoV-2 infection or an uninfected control (not recorded which).

This clonotype occurred many times. The chain combines TRBV7-6 with TRBJ2-5, with a tentative D call TRBD1 (6 bases). V lost 4 bases to trimming and J lost 5 bases, with 17 bases between them. Germline V CDR1 and CDR2: SGHVS, FNYEAQ. The CDR3 has 15 amino acids. This CDR3 reads CASSSLKWGLETQYF. As DNA, the CDR3 is TGTGCCAGCAGCTCCCTGAAGTGGGGGCTGGAGACCCAGTACTTC.

CDR3 coding DNA: TGTGCCAGCAGCTTGGATCTGAACACTGAAGCTTTCTTT. This codes for CASSLDLNTEAFF. The V gene is TRBV11-1, the J gene TRBJ1-1; D gene unclear. Germline V gives CDR1 SGHAT, CDR2 FQDESV (reference sequence). The CDR3 is 13 amino acids. Trimming stripped 3 bases from V and 0 bases from J, with 5 bases between. The variable domain in full, with the rest retrieved from reference TRBV11-1 and TRBJ1-1, is EAEVAQSPRYKITEKSQAVAFWCDPISGHATLYWYRQILGQGPELLVQFQDESVVDDSQLPKDRFSAERLKGVDSTLKIQPAELGDSAMYLCASSLDLNTEAFFGQGTRLTVV.

In this sample, this clonotype turned up many times. The genes are TRBV18 and TRBJ1-1; maybe TRBD1 (6 bases). Germline values: CDR1 KGHSH, CDR2 LQKENI. The CDR3 extends over 12 amino acids. V lost 8 bases to trimming and J lost 3 bases, with 10 bases between them. The CDR3 nucleotides are TGTGCCAGCGCCAGGGGCGACACTGAAGCTTTCTTT. This translates into CASARGDTEAFF.

The sample holds many counts of this clonotype. This chain links TRBV20-1 with TRBJ2-3, with a weak D call TRBD2 (5 bases). Germline V lookup: CDR1 DFQATT, CDR2 SNEGSKA (reference sequence). The CDR3 is 11 amino acids. Trimming cost V 8 bases and J 2 bases, with 8 bases left between them. The CDR3: CSSGITDTQYF. CDR3 nucleotide sequence: TGCAGTTCCGGGATCACAGATACGCAGTATTTT.

Comments on this clonotype: A much larger clone sits a single nucleotide away, making a read error possible. CDR3 amino acids: CVSSSTASGDQETQYF. The CDR3 DNA reads TGTGTCAGCAGTTCTACGGCTAGCGGGGACCAAGAGACCCAGTACTTC. The chain employs TRBV2 and TRBJ2-5; 9 nucleotides line up with TRBD2. CDR3 length equals 16 residues. Germline loops: CDR1 SNHLY, CDR2 FYNNEI.

This clonotype occurred many times. This chain links TRBV5-1 with TRBJ2-3; a weak D match, TRBD2 (5 bases). Germline assignment: CDR1 SGHRS and CDR2 YFSETQ. V lost 0 bases and J lost 2, with 10 bases in between. This CDR3 has 15 residues. The CDR3, as DNA: TGCGCCAGCAGCTTGGAGCGGCGGATCACAGATACGCAGTATTTT. Translation gives CASSLERRITDTQYF.

In the case of this clonotype: A clone one base away is much larger, so this may be a read error. J is TRBJ2-7 and V is TRBV24-1, with D perhaps matching TRBD1 (6 bases). CDR3 size: 14 residues. Germline-derived CDR1 and CDR2 are KGHDR and SFDVKD. The CDR3 DNA reads as TGTGCCTCCCGACTCCGGGACAAGGCCTACGGGCAGTACTTC. This translates into CASRLRDKAYGQYF.

In its sample, this clonotype was seen many times. J is TRBJ2-1 and V is TRBV3-1, with D uncertain. This CDR3 is built from 20 residues. The ends were cut back, 0 bases at V and 0 bases at J, with 21 bases in the middle. Germline lookup yields CDR1 LGHDT and CDR2 YNNKEL (reference sequence). CDR3 coding DNA: TGTGCCAGCAGCCAAGAAGGACGGGTGGTTGACATTCTCTCCTACAATGAGCAGTTCTTC. Translating it yields CASSQEGRVVDILSYNEQFF.

This clonotype was counted at least ten times. The rearrangement uses TRBV12-3 or TRBV12-4 and TRBJ1-1; D is unclear. This CDR3 comprises 14 residues. Trimming pared 8 bases from V and 1 base from J, leaving 14 bases between. CDR3 sequence: CASLPNNWNTEAFF. The CDR3 DNA follows: TGTGCCAGCCTCCCGAATAACTGGAACACTGAAGCTTTCTTT.

V and J are TRBV7-8 and TRBJ2-3; D not certain. V lost 1 base and J lost 2, with 7 bases in between. The germline V gene has CDR1 SGHVS and CDR2 FQNEAQ. The CDR3 extends over 14 amino acids. The CDR3 bases are TGTGCCAGCAGCTTAGGCCCCCACACAGATACGCAGTATTTT. Its protein product is CASSLGPHTDTQYF.

This clonotype has more than one count but fewer than ten. V gene TRBV6-5 combines with J gene TRBJ1-3; 7 bases are a match to TRBD1. Germline V gives CDR1 MNHEY, CDR2 SVGAGI. This CDR3 is 16 amino acids long. The V and J ends lost 5 bases and 3 bases, in that order; junction bases with no gene match: 10. CDR3 coding DNA: TGTGCCAGCAGTCGGGACAGCGGGCCAGGTGGAAACACCATATATTTT. Encoded protein: CASSRDSGPGGNTIYF.

This clonotype was observed many times. The chain uses TRBV30 and TRBJ2-4; D gene uncertain. The germline CDR1 and CDR2 sequences are GTSNPN and SVGIG (reference sequence). CDR3 size: 13 residues. V gave up 3 bases and J gave up 7 bases, with 13 bases separating them. The chain's CDR3 is CAWSFDMKNIQYF. The CDR3 DNA sequence: TGTGCCTGGAGCTTTGACATGAAGAACATTCAGTACTTC.

The table lists this clonotype with a few counts. The V and J genes are TRBV20-1 and TRBJ2-3; no definite D call. This CDR3 region has 10 residues. Germline V gives CDR1 DFQATT, CDR2 SNEGSKA (reference sequence). With 6 bases removed from V and 5 bases from J, the gap between germline ends came to 6 bases. The CDR3 is CSAPRDTQYF. Here the CDR3 DNA reads TGCAGTGCCCCGCGAGATACGCAGTATTTT.

The V gene is TRBV7-9, the J gene TRBJ2-7; the D gene is possibly TRBD1 (6 bases). Germline lookup yields CDR1 SEHNR and CDR2 FQNEAQ (reference sequence). The CDR3 totals 19 residues. Trimming shortened V by 0 bases and J by 2 bases, and 23 bases separated the two germline ends. The CDR3 loop is CASSLARIRAGTTTYEQYF. In nucleotides, the CDR3 is TGTGCCAGCAGCTTAGCGCGAATTAGGGCCGGGACAACTACCTACGAGCAGTACTTC. Full variable domain (outside the CDR3, taken from reference TRBV7-9 and TRBJ2-7): DTGVSQNPRHKITKRGQNVTFRCDPISEHNRLYWYRQTLGQGPEFLTYFQNEAQLEKSRLLSDRFSAERPKGSFSTLEIQRTEQGDSAMYLCASSLARIRAGTTTYEQYFGPGTRLTVT.

Ten or more counts support this clonotype. The V and J genes are TRBV12-3 or TRBV12-4 and TRBJ1-1, with D tentatively TRBD1 (5 bases). Trimming removed 5 bases from V and 1 base from J, with 8 bases in between. There are 13 residues in the CDR3. The CDR3 DNA sequence: TGTGCCAGCAGTGGGACGGCGAACACTGAAGCTTTCTTT. Translation: CASSGTANTEAFF.

The table lists this clonotype with many counts. The chain recombines TRBV5-1 with TRBJ2-7; TRBD1 is a possible D gene (6 bases). V was clipped by 4 bases and J by 6 bases, with 20 bases between them. Germline V CDR1 and CDR2: SGHRS, YFSETQ. The CDR3 length is 15 residues. The chain's CDR3 is CASSTRDNSRGEQYF. The CDR3 DNA sequence: TGCGCCAGCAGCACCCGGGACAACTCAAGGGGCGAGCAGTACTTC.

The chain combines TRBV18 with TRBJ1-1, with D possibly being TRBD1 (5 bases). The ends were cut back, 4 bases at V and 7 bases at J, with 28 bases in the middle. The CDR3 has 18 amino acids. The germline V gene has CDR1 KGHSH and CDR2 LQKENI. The CDR3 protein is CASSRYSAGQTVGGEAFF. For the CDR3, the DNA is TGTGCCAGCTCACGATACTCTGCAGGACAAACAGTGGGGGGTGAAGCTTTCTTT.

This clonotype was counted at least ten times. The V and J genes are TRBV7-9 and TRBJ2-7; the D gene is possibly TRBD2 (6 bases). Trimming shortened V by 10 bases and J by 6 bases, and 19 bases separated the two germline ends. Germline CDR1 reads SEHNR; CDR2 reads FQNEAQ (reference sequence). The CDR3 spans 13 residues. CDR3 nucleotides: TGTGCCACAGGAGGGCCTAGGAATATCGAGCAGTACTTC. It codes for CATGGPRNIEQYF.

This clonotype was detected many times. V is TRBV7-2 and J is TRBJ2-1; D gene ambiguous. The CDR3 spans 13 residues. Germline V gene sequence: CDR1 SGHTA, CDR2 FQGNSA. Trimming cost V 3 bases and J 9 bases, with 12 bases left between them. The CDR3 coding sequence is TGTGCCAGCAGCTTCCGGATCTTGGGTGAGCAGTTCTTC. It yields the protein CASSFRILGEQFF.

The rearrangement joins TRBV3-1 to TRBJ1-5; maybe TRBD1 (5 bases). Germline values: CDR1 LGHDT, CDR2 YNNKEL (reference sequence). The CDR3 covers 14 residues. Deletions cut 0 bases from V and 5 bases from J, with 8 bases between. CDR3 sequence: CASSQDRDDQPQHF. CDR3 DNA: TGTGCCAGCAGCCAAGACAGGGACGATCAGCCCCAGCATTTT.

The gene calls are TRBV5-1 and TRBJ1-2, with TRBD1 identical over 7 bases. The V gene's germline CDR1 is SGHRS and CDR2 YFSETQ. V dropped 3 bases and J dropped 1; count of bases not matched to a gene: 18. The CDR3 is 19 residues long. CDR3 sequence: CASSYGRGQFSSFNYGYTF. CDR3 in DNA: TGCGCCAGCAGCTATGGAAGGGGGCAGTTCTCATCTTTTAACTATGGCTACACCTTC.

This clonotype was seen repeatedly, ten times or more. The V call is TRBV28, the J call TRBJ1-3; possible D gene TRBD1, 5 bases. Looked up from germline, CDR1 is MDHEN and CDR2 is SYDVKM. Trimming shortened V by 5 bases and J by 2 bases, and 13 bases separated the two germline ends. CDR3 length: 15 amino acids. The CDR3 DNA follows: TGTGCCAGCAGTCAAAGGGGAGGGACTGGAAACACCATATATTTT. It yields the protein CASSQRGGTGNTIYF.

A note on this clonotype: Since a much larger clone is just one base distant, this may be a read error. The chain employs TRBV7-9 and TRBJ2-3, with no clear D. Germline CDR1 reads SEHNR; CDR2 reads FQNEAQ (reference sequence). The CDR3 is made up of 12 amino acids. The CDR3 nucleotides read TGTGCCAGCGAGAGATCCACAGAAACGCAGTATTTT. Its translation: CASERSTETQYF.